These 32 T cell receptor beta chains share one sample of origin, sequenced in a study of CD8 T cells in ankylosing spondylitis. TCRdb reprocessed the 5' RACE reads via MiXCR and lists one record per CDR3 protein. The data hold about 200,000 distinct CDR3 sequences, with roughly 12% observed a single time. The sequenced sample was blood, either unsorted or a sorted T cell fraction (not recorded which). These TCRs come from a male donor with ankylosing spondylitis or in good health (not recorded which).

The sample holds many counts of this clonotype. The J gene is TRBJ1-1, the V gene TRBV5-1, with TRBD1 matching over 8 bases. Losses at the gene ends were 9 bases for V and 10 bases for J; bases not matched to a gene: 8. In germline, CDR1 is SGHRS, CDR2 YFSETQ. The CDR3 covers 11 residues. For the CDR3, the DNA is TGCGCCACTTGGACAGGGATTGGAGCTTTCTTT. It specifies CATWTGIGAFF.

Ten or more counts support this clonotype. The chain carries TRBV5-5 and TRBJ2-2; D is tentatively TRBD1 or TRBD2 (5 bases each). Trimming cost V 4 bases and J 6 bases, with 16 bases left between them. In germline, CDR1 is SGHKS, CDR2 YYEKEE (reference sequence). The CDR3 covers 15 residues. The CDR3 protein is CASSLRGAAAGELFF. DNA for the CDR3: TGTGCCAGCAGCCTGAGGGGAGCTGCAGCCGGGGAGCTGTTTTTT.

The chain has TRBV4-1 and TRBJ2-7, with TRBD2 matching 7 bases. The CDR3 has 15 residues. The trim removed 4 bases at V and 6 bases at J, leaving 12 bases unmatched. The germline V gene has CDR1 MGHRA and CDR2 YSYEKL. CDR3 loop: CASSPRESGTLEQYF. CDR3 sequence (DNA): TGCGCCAGCAGCCCCCGGGAAAGCGGGACTCTCGAGCAGTACTTC.

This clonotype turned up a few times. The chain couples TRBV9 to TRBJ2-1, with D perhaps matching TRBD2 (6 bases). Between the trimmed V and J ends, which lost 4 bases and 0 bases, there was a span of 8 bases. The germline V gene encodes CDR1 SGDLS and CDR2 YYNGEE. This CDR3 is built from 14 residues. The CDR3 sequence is CASSMEGSYNEQFF. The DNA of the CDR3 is TGTGCCAGCAGCATGGAGGGCTCCTACAATGAGCAGTTCTTC.

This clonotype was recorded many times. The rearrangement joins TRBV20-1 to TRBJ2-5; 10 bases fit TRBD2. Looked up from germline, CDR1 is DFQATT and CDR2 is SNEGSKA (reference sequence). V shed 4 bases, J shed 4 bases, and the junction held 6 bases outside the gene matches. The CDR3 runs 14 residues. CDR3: CSAKGTSEVETQYF. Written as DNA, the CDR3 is TGCAGTGCTAAGGGGACTAGCGAGGTAGAGACCCAGTACTTC.

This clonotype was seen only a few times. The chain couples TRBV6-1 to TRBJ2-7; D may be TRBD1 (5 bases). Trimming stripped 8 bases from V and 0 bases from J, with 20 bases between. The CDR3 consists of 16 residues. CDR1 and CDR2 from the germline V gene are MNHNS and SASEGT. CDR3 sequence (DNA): TGTGCCAGCGCAAAAAAACGTGGGGCCCCCTCCTACGAGCAGTACTTC. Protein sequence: CASAKKRGAPSYEQYF.

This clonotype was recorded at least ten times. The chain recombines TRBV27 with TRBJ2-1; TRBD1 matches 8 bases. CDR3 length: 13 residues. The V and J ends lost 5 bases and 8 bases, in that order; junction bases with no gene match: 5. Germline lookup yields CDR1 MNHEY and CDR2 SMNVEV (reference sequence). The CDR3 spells CASSTGTGYEQFF. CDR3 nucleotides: TGTGCCAGCAGTACGGGGACAGGTTATGAGCAGTTCTTC.

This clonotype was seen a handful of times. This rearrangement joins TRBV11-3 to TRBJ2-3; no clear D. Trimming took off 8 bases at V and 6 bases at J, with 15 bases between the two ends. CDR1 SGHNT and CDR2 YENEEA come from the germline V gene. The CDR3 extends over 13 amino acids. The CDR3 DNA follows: TGTGCCAGCGGGCCAGAGAACGGGGATACGCAGTATTTT. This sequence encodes CASGPENGDTQYF. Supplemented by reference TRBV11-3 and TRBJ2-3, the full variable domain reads EAGVVQSPRYKIIEKKQPVAFWCNPISGHNTLYWYLQNLGQGPELLIRYENEEAVDDSQLPKDRFSAERLKGVDSTLKIQPAELGDSAVYLCASGPENGDTQYFGPGTRLTVL.

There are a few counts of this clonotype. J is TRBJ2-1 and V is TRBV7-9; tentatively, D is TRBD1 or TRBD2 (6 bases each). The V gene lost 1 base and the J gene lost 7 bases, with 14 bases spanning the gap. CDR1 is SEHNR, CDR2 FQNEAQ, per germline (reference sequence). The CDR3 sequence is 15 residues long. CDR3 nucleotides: TGTGCCAGCAGCTTAGTAGGGGGAGGTCGAAATGAGCAGTTCTTC. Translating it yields CASSLVGGGRNEQFF.

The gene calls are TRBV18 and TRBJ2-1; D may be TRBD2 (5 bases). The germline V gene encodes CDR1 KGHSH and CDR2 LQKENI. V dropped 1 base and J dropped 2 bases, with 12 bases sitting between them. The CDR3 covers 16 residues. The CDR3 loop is CASSPLSGATYNEQFF. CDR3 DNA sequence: TGTGCCAGCTCACCACTAAGCGGCGCGACCTACAATGAGCAGTTCTTC.

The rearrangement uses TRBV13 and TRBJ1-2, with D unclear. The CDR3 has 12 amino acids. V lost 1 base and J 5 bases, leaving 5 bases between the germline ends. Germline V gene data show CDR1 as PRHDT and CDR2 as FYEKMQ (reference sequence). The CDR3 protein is CASSLDPYGYTF. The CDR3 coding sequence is TGTGCCAGCAGCTTAGACCCGTATGGCTACACCTTC.

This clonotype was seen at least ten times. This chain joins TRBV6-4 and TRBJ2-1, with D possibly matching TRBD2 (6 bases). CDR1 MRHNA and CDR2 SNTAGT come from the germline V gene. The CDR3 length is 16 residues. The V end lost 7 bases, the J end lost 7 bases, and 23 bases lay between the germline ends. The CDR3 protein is CASTASGTDPFNEQFF. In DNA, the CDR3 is TGTGCCAGCACTGCCTCAGGGACTGACCCTTTTAATGAGCAGTTCTTC.

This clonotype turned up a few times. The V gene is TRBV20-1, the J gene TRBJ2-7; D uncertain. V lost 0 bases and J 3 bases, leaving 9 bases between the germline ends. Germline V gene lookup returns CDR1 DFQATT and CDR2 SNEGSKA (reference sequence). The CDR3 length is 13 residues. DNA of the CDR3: TGCAGTGCTAGAGATGGCGGAAACTACGAGCAGTACTTC. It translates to CSARDGGNYEQYF.

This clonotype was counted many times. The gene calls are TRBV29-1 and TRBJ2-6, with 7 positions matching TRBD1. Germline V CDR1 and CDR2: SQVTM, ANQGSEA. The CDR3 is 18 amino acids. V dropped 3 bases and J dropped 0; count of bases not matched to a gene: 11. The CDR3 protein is CSVEVPWTGNSGANVLTF. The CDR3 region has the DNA TGCAGCGTTGAGGTTCCCTGGACAGGCAACTCTGGGGCCAACGTCCTGACTTTC.

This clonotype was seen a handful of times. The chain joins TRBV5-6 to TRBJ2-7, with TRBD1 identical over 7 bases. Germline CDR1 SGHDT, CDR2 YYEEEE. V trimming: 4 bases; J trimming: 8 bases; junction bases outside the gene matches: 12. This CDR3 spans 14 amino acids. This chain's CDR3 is CASSPGQLPKKQYF. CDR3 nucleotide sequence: TGTGCCAGCAGCCCGGGACAGCTGCCGAAAAAGCAGTACTTC. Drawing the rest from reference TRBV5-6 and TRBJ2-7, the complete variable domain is DAGVTQSPTHLIKTRGQQVTLRCSPKSGHDTVSWYQQALGQGPQFIFQYYEEEERQRGNFPDRFSGHQFPNYSSELNVNALLLGDSALYLCASSPGQLPKKQYFGPGTRLTVT.

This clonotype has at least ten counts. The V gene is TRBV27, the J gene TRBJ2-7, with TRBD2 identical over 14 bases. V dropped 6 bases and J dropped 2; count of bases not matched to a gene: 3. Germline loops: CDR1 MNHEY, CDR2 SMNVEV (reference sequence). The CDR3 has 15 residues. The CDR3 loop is CASRGLAGDPYEQYF. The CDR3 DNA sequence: TGTGCCAGCAGGGGACTAGCGGGAGACCCCTACGAGCAGTACTTC.

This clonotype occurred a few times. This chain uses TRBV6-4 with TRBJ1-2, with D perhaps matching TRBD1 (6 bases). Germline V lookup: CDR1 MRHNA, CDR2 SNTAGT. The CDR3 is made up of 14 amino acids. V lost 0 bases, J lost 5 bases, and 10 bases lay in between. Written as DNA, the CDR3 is TGTGCCAGCAGTGACTCGAGAGGGGGGTATGGCTACACCTTC. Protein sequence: CASSDSRGGYGYTF.

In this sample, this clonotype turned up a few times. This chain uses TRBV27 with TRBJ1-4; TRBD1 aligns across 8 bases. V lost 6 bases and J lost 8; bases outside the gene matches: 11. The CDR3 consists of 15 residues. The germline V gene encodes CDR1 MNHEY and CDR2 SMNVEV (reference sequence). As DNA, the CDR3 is TGTGCCAGCAGACTATCCCAGGGGGCTGACGAAAAACTGTTTTTT. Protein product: CASRLSQGADEKLFF. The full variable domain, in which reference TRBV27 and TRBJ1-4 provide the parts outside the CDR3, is EAQVTQNPRYLITVTGKKLTVTCSQNMNHEYMSWYRQDPGLGLRQIYYSMNVEVTDKGDVPEGYKVSRKEKRNFPLILESPSPNQTSLYFCASRLSQGADEKLFFGSGTQLSVL.

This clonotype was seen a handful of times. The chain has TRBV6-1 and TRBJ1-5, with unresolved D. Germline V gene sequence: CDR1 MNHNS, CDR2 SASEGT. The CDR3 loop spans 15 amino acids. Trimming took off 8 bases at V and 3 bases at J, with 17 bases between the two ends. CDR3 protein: CASAQIGGFNQPQHF. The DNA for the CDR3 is TGTGCCAGCGCCCAAATCGGCGGATTCAATCAGCCCCAGCATTTT.

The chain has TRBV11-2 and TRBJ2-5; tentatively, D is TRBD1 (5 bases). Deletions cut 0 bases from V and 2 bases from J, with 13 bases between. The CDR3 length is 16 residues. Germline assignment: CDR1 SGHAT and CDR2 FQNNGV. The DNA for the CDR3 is TGTGCCAGCAGCTTAGACGAAGGGGTCCGACAAGAGACCCAGTACTTC. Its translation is CASSLDEGVRQETQYF. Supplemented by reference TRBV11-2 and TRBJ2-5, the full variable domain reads EAGVAQSPRYKIIEKRQSVAFWCNPISGHATLYWYQQILGQGPKLLIQFQNNGVVDDSQLPKDRFSAERLKGVDSTLKIQPAKLEDSAVYLCASSLDEGVRQETQYFGPGTRLLVL.

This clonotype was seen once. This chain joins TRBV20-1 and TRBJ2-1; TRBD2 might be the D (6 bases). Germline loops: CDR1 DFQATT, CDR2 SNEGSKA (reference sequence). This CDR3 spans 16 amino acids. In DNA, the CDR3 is TGCTGCGTCTGGGCCCCGACAGCGGGCGTCTACAATGAGCAGTTCTTC. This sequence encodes CCVWAPTAGVYNEQFF.

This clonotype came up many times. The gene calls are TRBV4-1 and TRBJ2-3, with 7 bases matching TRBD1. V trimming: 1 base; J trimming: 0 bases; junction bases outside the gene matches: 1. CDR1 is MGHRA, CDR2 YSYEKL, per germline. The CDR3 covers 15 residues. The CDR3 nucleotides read TGCGCCAGCAGCCAAGTGGGACAGAGCACAGATACGCAGTATTTT. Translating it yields CASSQVGQSTDTQYF.

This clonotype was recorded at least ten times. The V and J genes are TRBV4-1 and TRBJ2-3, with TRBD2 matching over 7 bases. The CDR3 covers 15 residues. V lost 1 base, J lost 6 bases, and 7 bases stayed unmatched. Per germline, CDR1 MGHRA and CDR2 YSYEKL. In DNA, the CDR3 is TGCGCCAGCAGCCAAGGGCGACTAGCATCCGATACGCAGTATTTT. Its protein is CASSQGRLASDTQYF.

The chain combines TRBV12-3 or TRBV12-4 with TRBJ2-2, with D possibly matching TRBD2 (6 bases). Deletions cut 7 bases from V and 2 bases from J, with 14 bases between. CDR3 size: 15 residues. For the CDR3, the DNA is TGTGCCAGCACCTTAGCGGAGGTCAACACCGGGGAGCTGTTTTTT. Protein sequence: CASTLAEVNTGELFF.

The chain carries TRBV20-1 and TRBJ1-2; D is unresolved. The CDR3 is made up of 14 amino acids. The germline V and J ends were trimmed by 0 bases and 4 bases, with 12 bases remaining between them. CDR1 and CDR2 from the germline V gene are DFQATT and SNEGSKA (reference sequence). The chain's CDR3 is CSARDLTASYGYTF. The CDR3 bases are TGCAGTGCTAGAGATCTAACGGCGAGCTATGGCTACACCTTC.

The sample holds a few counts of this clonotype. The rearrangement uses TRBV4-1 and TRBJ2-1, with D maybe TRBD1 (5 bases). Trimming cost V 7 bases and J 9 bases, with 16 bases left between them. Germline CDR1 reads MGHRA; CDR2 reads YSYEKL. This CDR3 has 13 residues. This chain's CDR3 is CASTLTGDSEQFF. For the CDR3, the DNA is TGCGCCAGCACCCTAACAGGAGATAGTGAGCAGTTCTTC.

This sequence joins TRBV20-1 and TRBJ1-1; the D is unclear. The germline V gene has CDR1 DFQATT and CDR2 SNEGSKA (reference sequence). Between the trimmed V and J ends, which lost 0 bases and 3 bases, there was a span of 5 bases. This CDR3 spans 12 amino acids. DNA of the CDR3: TGCAGTGCTAGAGACAGCCACACTGAAGCTTTCTTT. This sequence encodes CSARDSHTEAFF.

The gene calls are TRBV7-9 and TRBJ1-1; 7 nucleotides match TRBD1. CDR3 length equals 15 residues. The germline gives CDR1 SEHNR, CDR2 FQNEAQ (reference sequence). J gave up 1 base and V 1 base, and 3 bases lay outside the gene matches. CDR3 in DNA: TGTGCCAGCAGCTTAGAGGGGGCCCCGAACACTGAAGCTTTCTTT. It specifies CASSLEGAPNTEAFF.

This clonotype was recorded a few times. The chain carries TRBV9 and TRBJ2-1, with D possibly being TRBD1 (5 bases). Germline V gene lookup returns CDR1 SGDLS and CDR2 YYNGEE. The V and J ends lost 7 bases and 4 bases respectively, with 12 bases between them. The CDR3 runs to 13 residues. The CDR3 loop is CASGAPYYNEQFF. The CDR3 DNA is TGTGCCAGCGGGGCCCCCTATTACAATGAGCAGTTCTTC. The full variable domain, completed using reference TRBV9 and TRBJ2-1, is DSGVTQTPKHLITATGQRVTLRCSPRSGDLSVYWYQQSLDQGLQFLIQYYNGEERAKGNILERFSAQQFPDLHSELNLSSLELGDSALYFCASGAPYYNEQFFGPGTRLTVL.

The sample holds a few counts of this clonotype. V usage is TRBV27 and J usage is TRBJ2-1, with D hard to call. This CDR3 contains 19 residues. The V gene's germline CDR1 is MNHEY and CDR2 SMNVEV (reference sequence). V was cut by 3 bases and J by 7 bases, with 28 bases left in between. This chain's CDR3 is CASSFLHSPWGVAINEQFF. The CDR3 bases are TGTGCCAGCAGTTTCCTCCATTCCCCCTGGGGTGTTGCGATAAATGAGCAGTTCTTC.

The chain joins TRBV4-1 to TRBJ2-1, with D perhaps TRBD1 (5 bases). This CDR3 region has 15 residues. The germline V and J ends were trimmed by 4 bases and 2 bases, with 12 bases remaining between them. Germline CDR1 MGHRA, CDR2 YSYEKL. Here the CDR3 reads CASSPGQRAYNEQFF. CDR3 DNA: TGCGCCAGCAGCCCCGGACAACGGGCCTACAATGAGCAGTTCTTC.

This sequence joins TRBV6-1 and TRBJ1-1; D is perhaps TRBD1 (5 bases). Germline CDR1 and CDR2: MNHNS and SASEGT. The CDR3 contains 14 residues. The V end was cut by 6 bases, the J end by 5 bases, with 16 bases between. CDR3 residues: CASRTPGTRTEAFF. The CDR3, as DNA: TGTGCCAGCAGGACGCCGGGGACGAGGACTGAAGCTTTCTTT.